The 20 T cell receptor beta chains reported below all come from one sample, sequenced in a study of blood T cell repertoires in COVID-19. Generated by immunoSEQ multiplex PCR, the TCRdb table keeps only in-frame clones and is missing some. The sample holds approximately 260,000 clones, 80% to 90% seen once. The sample taken for sequencing was peripheral blood. The receptors come from a woman in her sixties or seventies with acute or convalescent COVID-19.

This clone showed up just once. The genes are TRBV3-1 (or the pseudogene TRBV3-2) and TRBJ2-1; no clear D. V was shortened by 3 bases and J by 7 bases, with 10 bases between the two germline ends. Germline V CDR1 and CDR2: LGHDT, YNNKEL (reference sequence). The CDR3 covers 13 residues. The CDR3 protein is CASSQGTRNEQFF. CDR3 bases: TGTGCCAGCAGCCAGGGTACGCGGAATGAGCAGTTCTTC.

The rearrangement links TRBV14 to TRBJ1-4; unclear D gene. The V end lost 1 base, the J end lost 11 bases, and 11 bases lay between the germline ends. Germline CDR1 is SGHDN and CDR2 is FVKESK. The CDR3 has 13 residues. CDR3 sequence reads: CASSQGGYGKLFF. The CDR3, as DNA: TGTGCCAGCAGCCAAGGAGGGTACGGGAAACTGTTTTTT.

The chain joins TRBV6-4 to TRBJ1-5; unclear D gene. This CDR3 contains 13 residues. CDR1 is MRHNA, CDR2 SNTAGT, per germline. The V end was cut by 4 bases, the J end by 4 bases, with 8 bases between. This CDR3 reads CASSVEGNQPQHF. The CDR3 DNA follows: TGTGCCAGCAGTGTTGAGGGTAATCAGCCCCAGCATTTT.

This chain uses TRBV18 with TRBJ1-1; perhaps TRBD1 as D (6 bases). The CDR3 has 15 amino acids. Per the germline V gene, CDR1 is KGHSH and CDR2 is LQKENI. V was pared by 2 bases and J by 0 bases, with 10 bases between. DNA of the CDR3: TGTGCCAGCTCACCATGGGGGCTGATGAACACTGAAGCTTTCTTT. This encodes CASSPWGLMNTEAFF.

This clone was seen a single time. The CDR3 coding sequence is TGTGCCAGCAGCTTTACCGGGACAGGGACCACGGGGGCCAACGTCCTGACTTTC. Amino acids: CASSFTGTGTTGANVLTF. The chain employs TRBV7-6 and TRBJ2-6, with 9 nucleotides matching TRBD1. The germline CDR1 and CDR2 sequences are SGHVS and FNYEAQ. Losses at the gene ends were 3 bases for V and 4 bases for J; bases not matched to a gene: 10. CDR3 size: 18 residues.

This clone was observed once. The rearrangement links TRBV2 to TRBJ2-5; 7 bases map to TRBD2. This CDR3 region has 13 residues. J gave up 8 bases and V 10 bases, and 13 bases lay outside the gene matches. CDR1 and CDR2 (germline): SNHLY, FYNNEI. CDR3 residues: CATRDGEGPTQYF. DNA of the CDR3: TGTGCCACCCGAGACGGGGAGGGACCCACCCAGTACTTC.

The DNA for the CDR3 is TGTGCCAGCAGTGCACCTGGGGCATCCTATAATTCACCCCTCCACTTT. This sequence encodes CASSAPGASYNSPLHF. The chain combines TRBV6-1 with TRBJ1-6; weak D call: TRBD1 (5 bases). This CDR3 has 16 amino acids. Germline-derived CDR1 and CDR2 are MNHNS and SASEGT. V lost 4 bases and J 1 base, leaving 11 bases between the germline ends.

This chain connects TRBV6-5 to TRBJ1-5; 7 nucleotides line up with TRBD1. The CDR3 runs to 13 residues. The trim removed 7 bases at V and 6 bases at J, leaving 6 bases unmatched. Germline V CDR1 and CDR2: MNHEY, SVGAGI. Here the CDR3 DNA reads TGTGCCAGCACCCTGACAGGGTTTCAGCCCCAGCATTTT. Its translation is CASTLTGFQPQHF.

V usage is TRBV14 and J usage is TRBJ2-1, with TRBD2 identical over 9 bases. The CDR3 contains 16 residues. V lost 4 bases, J lost 0 bases, and 4 bases stayed unmatched. Germline values: CDR1 SGHDN, CDR2 FVKESK. The CDR3 region is CASSLGLAYSYNEQFF. The CDR3 DNA sequence: TGTGCCAGCAGCCTTGGACTAGCGTACTCCTACAATGAGCAGTTCTTC.

The V and J genes are TRBV6-5 and TRBJ1-5, with D unresolved. The CDR3 sequence is 12 residues long. Germline CDR1 reads MNHEY; CDR2 reads SVGAGI. Trimming took 5 bases from V and 7 from J, leaving 9 bases between them. CDR3 region: CASSKSGQPQHF. DNA of the CDR3: TGTGCCAGCAGTAAAAGCGGGCAGCCCCAGCATTTT.

The J gene is TRBJ1-4, the V gene TRBV14; TRBD1 matches 8 bases. V gave up 1 base and J gave up 7 bases; unmatched junction bases: 11. Germline-derived CDR1 and CDR2 are SGHDN and FVKESK. This CDR3 is built from 17 residues. In DNA, the CDR3 is TGTGCCAGCAGCCAAGGATTTTCGACAGGGGTTGGTGAAAAACTGTTTTTT. This translates into CASSQGFSTGVGEKLFF.

The chain recombines TRBV3-1 (or the pseudogene TRBV3-2) with TRBJ2-3; weak D call: TRBD1 (5 bases). Trimming pared 4 bases from V and 5 bases from J, leaving 16 bases between. The length of the CDR3 is 15 residues. The germline gives CDR1 LGHDT, CDR2 YNNKEL (reference sequence). CDR3 in amino acids: CASSRVGQGGDTQYF. DNA for the CDR3: TGTGCCAGCAGCCGCGTAGGGCAGGGCGGAGATACGCAGTATTTT.

This clone was picked up one time. The chain combines TRBV11-3 with TRBJ1-1; tentatively, D is TRBD1 (5 bases). The CDR3 spans 13 residues. Between the trimmed V and J ends, which lost 1 base and 5 bases, there was a span of 8 bases. Germline loops: CDR1 SGHNT, CDR2 YENEEA. The CDR3 spells CASSLGSGTEAFF. The DNA for the CDR3 is TGTGCCAGCAGCTTAGGGTCAGGGACTGAAGCTTTCTTT.

The J gene is TRBJ1-2, the V gene TRBV4-2, with unresolved D. Germline CDR1 is LGHNA and CDR2 is YNFKEQ. V was trimmed by 0 bases and J by 4 bases, leaving 9 bases between them. The CDR3 has 14 amino acids. The CDR3: CASSQDEGGYGYTF. For the CDR3, the DNA is TGTGCCAGCAGCCAAGATGAGGGTGGCTATGGCTACACCTTC.

This chain connects TRBV4-2 to TRBJ1-5, with D possibly TRBD1 on 5 matching bases. This CDR3 comprises 15 residues. The germline CDR1 and CDR2 sequences are LGHNA and YNFKEQ. The germline V and J ends were trimmed by 3 bases and 1 base, with 10 bases remaining between them. In DNA, the CDR3 is TGTGCCAGCAGCCAGGGACTGGACAGCAATCAGCCCCAGCATTTT. Translating it yields CASSQGLDSNQPQHF.

The V gene is TRBV19, the J gene TRBJ1-5; 7 positions agree with TRBD1. CDR3 length: 14 amino acids. V lost 7 bases and J lost 1; bases outside the gene matches: 4. CDR1 is LNHDA and CDR2 is SQIVND in the germline V gene (reference sequence). The CDR3 DNA reads as TGTGCCAGTACCGACAGGGAAAGCAATCAGCCCCAGCATTTT. Its protein is CASTDRESNQPQHF.

This clone was seen a single time. The chain links TRBV7-9 to TRBJ2-4, with D possibly TRBD2 on 6 matching bases. The CDR3 has 14 residues. With 4 bases removed from V and 8 bases from J, the gap between germline ends came to 15 bases. Per the germline V gene, CDR1 is SEHNR and CDR2 is FQNEAQ (reference sequence). CDR3 protein: CASSSGTPPDIQYF. The CDR3 DNA reads as TGTGCCAGCAGCTCGGGGACTCCGCCGGACATTCAGTACTTC.

This sequence joins TRBV25-1 and TRBJ2-5; possible D gene TRBD2, 5 bases. The CDR3 has 14 residues. Germline CDR1 and CDR2: MGHDK and SYGVNS. Deletions cut 3 bases from V and 5 bases from J, with 13 bases between. This chain's CDR3 is CASSDRGRGETQYF. DNA for the CDR3: TGTGCCAGCAGTGACCGAGGACGGGGTGAGACCCAGTACTTC.

Concerning this clone: In the same sample, other DNA sequences code for this CDR3. The chain carries TRBV15 and TRBJ1-5; no firm D call. V lost 1 base and J 7 bases, leaving 8 bases between the germline ends. This CDR3 spans 13 amino acids. The germline gives CDR1 LNHNV, CDR2 YYDKDF (reference sequence). CDR3 nucleotide sequence: TGTGCCACCAGCAGAGGGGGAGGGCAGCCCCAGCATTTT. This gives the protein CATSRGGGQPQHF.

This clone was counted a single time. The chain employs TRBV5-6 and TRBJ1-1; D is undetermined. Trimming took off 3 bases at V and 7 bases at J, with 7 bases between the two ends. The CDR3 runs 11 residues. The germline gives CDR1 SGHDT, CDR2 YYEEEE. For the CDR3, the DNA is TGTGCCAGCAGCTCCCGGTTTGAAGCTTTCTTT. This gives the protein CASSSRFEAFF.